The 25 T cell receptor beta chains listed next were all sequenced from one sample in a study of cytomegalovirus exposure and HLA in healthy donors. PCR primers comprised 60 Vbeta and 13 Jbeta primers. Sequencing was performed with immunoSEQ multiplex PCR; in TCRdb, only in-frame clones are kept and a portion is missing. This sample has just under 250,000 clones, with 82% found just once. Sequenced material: PBMCs. Every receptor here comes from a middle-aged woman in good health and CMV-seropositive.

The chain employs TRBV12-5 and TRBJ2-3, with D unresolved. There are 12 residues in the CDR3. Germline CDR1 reads LGHNT; CDR2 reads FRNRAP. V gave up 7 bases and J gave up 10 bases, with 15 bases separating them. The CDR3 DNA reads as TGTGCTAGTGCCCTACTGCAGGATGCGCAGTATTTT. This encodes CASALLQDAQYF.

The V and J genes are TRBV7-2 and TRBJ2-1; TRBD1 aligns across 9 bases. CDR1 and CDR2 (germline): SGHTA, FQGNSA. The CDR3 contains 15 residues. J was trimmed by 4 bases and V by 6 bases; bases with no gene match: 7. CDR3 loop: CASSWGGQGYNEQFF. CDR3 coding DNA: TGTGCCAGCAGTTGGGGGGGACAGGGATACAATGAGCAGTTCTTC.

The CDR3 coding sequence is TGTGCCTGGAGGATACAGGGGGGTGCCCAGCATTTT. Protein: CAWRIQGGAQHF. The J gene is TRBJ1-5, the V gene TRBV30; TRBD1 agrees at 8 bases. V trimming: 3 bases; J trimming: 11 bases; junction bases outside the gene matches: 6. The germline V gene encodes CDR1 GTSNPN and CDR2 SVGIG (reference sequence). This CDR3 spans 12 amino acids.

The V gene is TRBV6-5, the J gene TRBJ2-7; tentative D call: TRBD1 (7 bases). The CDR3 has 15 amino acids. Trimming removed 8 bases at V and 4 bases at J, with 21 bases between. From germline, CDR1 is MNHEY and CDR2 SVGAGI. The CDR3, as DNA: TGTGCCAGCGGACTAACAGGGGCGAAGGGATACGAGCAGTACTTC. Its protein product is CASGLTGAKGYEQYF.

This clone was recorded once. This chain uses TRBV7-9 with TRBJ2-5, with D tentatively TRBD1 (7 bases). This CDR3 is 15 amino acids long. Germline V gene sequence: CDR1 SEHNR, CDR2 FQNEAQ (reference sequence). With 5 bases removed from V and 5 bases from J, the gap between germline ends came to 18 bases. In DNA form, the CDR3 reads TGTGCCAGCAGCCTGTGGGCAGGGGGGTCGGAGACCCAGTACTTC. Protein product: CASSLWAGGSETQYF.

This clone has only one observation. The chain is built from TRBV4-3 and TRBJ1-3; D possibly corresponds to TRBD1 (6 bases). V was cut by 2 bases and J by 2 bases, with 16 bases left in between. From germline, CDR1 is LGHNA and CDR2 YSLEER. The CDR3 extends over 17 amino acids. The CDR3 reads CASSQKWGRGPGNTIYF. The DNA for the CDR3 is TGCGCCAGCAGCCAAAAGTGGGGCAGGGGCCCTGGAAACACCATATATTTT.

J is TRBJ1-2 and V is TRBV7-8; tentative D call: TRBD1 (6 bases). The germline gives CDR1 SGHVS, CDR2 FQNEAQ. The CDR3 length is 13 residues. V lost 5 bases and J lost 2, with 9 bases in between. The CDR3 is CASSRDRNYGYTF. The CDR3 nucleotides are TGTGCCAGCAGCCGAGACAGGAACTATGGCTACACCTTC.

The V call is TRBV7-2, the J call TRBJ2-7; 9 positions match TRBD2. CDR1 is SGHTA, CDR2 FQGNSA, per germline. V trimming: 1 base; J trimming: 6 bases; junction bases outside the gene matches: 7. The length of the CDR3 is 15 residues. The CDR3 DNA follows: TGTGCCAGCAGCTTAGTGGGACTAGCAAGGTCCGAGCAGTACTTC. This translates into CASSLVGLARSEQYF. Combining the CDR3 with reference TRBV7-2 and TRBJ2-7 gives the whole variable domain GAGVSQSPSNKVTEKGKDVELRCDPISGHTALYWYRQSLGQGLEFLIYFQGNSAPDKSGLPSDRFSAERTGGSVSTLTIQRTQQEDSAVYLCASSLVGLARSEQYFGPGTRLTVT.

This clone came up a few times. The chain joins TRBV7-2 to TRBJ1-1; D is unclear. The CDR3 is 13 amino acids. Looked up from germline, CDR1 is SGHTA and CDR2 is FQGNSA. Trimming cost V 5 bases and J 2 bases, with 9 bases left between them. This chain's CDR3 is CASSPGRNTEAFF. CDR3 in DNA: TGTGCCAGCAGCCCGGGTAGAAACACTGAAGCTTTCTTT.

Note on this clone: Relative to the germline gene, one junction end is altered; a read error may explain this. The chain has TRBV18 and TRBJ1-1, with TRBD1 as a possible D gene (5 bases). CDR3 length equals 12 residues. Germline CDR1 reads KGHSH; CDR2 reads LQKENI. DNA of the CDR3: TGTGCCAGCCGACAGTTGAACACTGAATCTTTCTTT. Translation: CASRQLNTESFF.

J is TRBJ2-1 and V is TRBV2, with 15 positions matching TRBD2. The CDR3 has 15 residues. Germline V gene data show CDR1 as SNHLY and CDR2 as FYNNEI. The V and J ends lost 6 bases and 10 bases, in that order; junction bases with no gene match: 7. The CDR3, as DNA: TGTGCCAGCAGATTGGGACTAGCGGGGGGCGGGGAGCAGTTCTTC. Amino acids: CASRLGLAGGGEQFF. The full variable domain, completed using reference TRBV2 and TRBJ2-1, is EPEVTQTPSHQVTQMGQEVILRCVPISNHLYFYWYRQILGQKVEFLVSFYNNEISEKSEIFDDQFSVERPDGSNFTLKIRSTKLEDSAMYFCASRLGLAGGGEQFFGPGTRLTVL.

The V and J genes are TRBV5-1 and TRBJ1-2; 8 bases align to TRBD1. With 4 bases clipped from V and 3 bases from J, the junction kept 8 bases outside the gene matches. This CDR3 region has 15 residues. Germline lookup yields CDR1 SGHRS and CDR2 YFSETQ. The CDR3 nucleotides read TGCGCCAGCAGCGACCGCAGGGGGCGCGACTATGGCTACACCTTC. It specifies CASSDRRGRDYGYTF.

The chain employs TRBV18 and TRBJ2-6, with TRBD2 identical over 10 bases. This CDR3 region has 18 residues. Trimming took 1 base from V and 4 from J; bases not matched to a gene: 7. CDR1 and CDR2 from the germline V gene are KGHSH and LQKENI. This chain's CDR3 is CASSPLAGGLAGANVLTF. The CDR3 DNA is TGTGCCAGCTCACCACTAGCGGGGGGCCTAGCAGGGGCCAACGTCCTGACTTTC.

The V call is TRBV5-1, the J call TRBJ1-5; no clear D gene. The CDR3 totals 15 residues. The V gene lost 0 bases and the J gene lost 6 bases, with 13 bases spanning the gap. The germline gives CDR1 SGHRS, CDR2 YFSETQ. CDR3 sequence (DNA): TGCGCCAGCAGCTTGGTCGTTGGGGAGGGTCAGCCCCAGCATTTT. It codes for CASSLVVGEGQPQHF.

CDR3 DNA sequence: TGTGCCAGCAGCCAAAGGGGACTAGCGGCGCCACAAGAGACCCAGTACTTC. This codes for CASSQRGLAAPQETQYF. The J gene is TRBJ2-5, the V gene TRBV4-2; 11 bases agree with TRBD2. CDR1 is LGHNA, CDR2 YNFKEQ, per germline. This CDR3 has 17 residues. The V and J ends lost 2 bases and 2 bases, in that order; junction bases with no gene match: 7.

This rearrangement joins TRBV5-8 to TRBJ2-3; 10 nucleotides match TRBD2. CDR1 and CDR2 (germline): SGHTS, YDEGEE. This CDR3 region has 17 residues. Trimming took 4 bases from V and 5 from J; bases not matched to a gene: 13. The CDR3 bases are TGTGCCAGCAGCGGGAATCGGGGGGCTAGCGGGGGAGATACGCAGTATTTT. It specifies CASSGNRGASGGDTQYF.

The V and J genes are TRBV29-1 and TRBJ2-7; TRBD2 might be the D (6 bases). Deletions cut 4 bases from V and 2 bases from J, with 15 bases between. This CDR3 has 14 amino acids. CDR1 and CDR2 from the germline V gene are SQVTM and ANQGSEA. The CDR3 loop is CSVVPTRQPYEQYF. CDR3 nucleotides: TGCAGCGTTGTCCCGACTAGACAGCCCTACGAGCAGTACTTC.

The chain has TRBV28 and TRBJ2-5; 15 nucleotides line up with TRBD2. From germline, CDR1 is MDHEN and CDR2 SYDVKM. The CDR3 length is 15 residues. With 5 bases clipped from V and 4 bases from J, the junction kept 2 bases outside the gene matches. CDR3 region: CASSPGLAGGETQYF. The CDR3 nucleotides are TGTGCCAGCAGTCCGGGACTAGCGGGGGGAGAGACCCAGTACTTC.

The CDR3 DNA follows: TGTGCCAGCAGCCAAGTCGGGACTAGCGTAAGCACAGATACGCAGTATTTT. As protein: CASSQVGTSVSTDTQYF. The V call is TRBV14, the J call TRBJ2-3; TRBD2 matches 10 bases. This CDR3 contains 17 residues. In germline, CDR1 is SGHDN, CDR2 FVKESK. The J segment lost 0 bases and the V segment lost 1 base, leaving 4 bases of the junction unmatched.

This chain uses TRBV27 with TRBJ2-5; 8 bases map to TRBD2. The J segment lost 11 bases and the V segment lost 2 bases, leaving 10 bases of the junction unmatched. Germline V gene sequence: CDR1 MNHEY, CDR2 SMNVEV (reference sequence). CDR3 length equals 14 residues. The DNA of the CDR3 is TGTGCCAGCAGTTTAACCGACCTTAGCGGGAAGCAGTACTTC. This sequence encodes CASSLTDLSGKQYF.

The chain joins TRBV30 to TRBJ1-1; unclear D gene. V was cut by 1 base and J by 3 bases, with 9 bases left in between. The length of the CDR3 is 13 residues. The germline V gene encodes CDR1 GTSNPN and CDR2 SVGIG (reference sequence). The CDR3 region is CAWSGYGDTEAFF. The CDR3 DNA reads TGTGCCTGGAGTGGGTACGGTGACACTGAAGCTTTCTTT.

This chain joins TRBV15 and TRBJ1-1, with D perhaps TRBD1 (6 bases). Germline V gene data show CDR1 as LNHNV and CDR2 as YYDKDF (reference sequence). V was pared by 0 bases and J by 2 bases, with 13 bases between. The CDR3 has 16 residues. The CDR3 reads CATSRDRQDFNTEAFF. DNA of the CDR3: TGTGCCACCAGCAGAGATCGACAGGACTTTAACACTGAAGCTTTCTTT.

The rearrangement uses TRBV5-6 and TRBJ2-5; TRBD2 aligns across 7 bases. The CDR3 consists of 13 residues. From germline, CDR1 is SGHDT and CDR2 YYEEEE. After removal of 3 bases from V and 4 bases from J, the junction contained 3 bases not matched to a gene. This CDR3 is CASSSGTIETQYF. CDR3 coding DNA: TGTGCCAGCAGCTCCGGGACTATAGAGACCCAGTACTTC.

V and J are TRBV30 and TRBJ2-7; unclear D gene. Germline V CDR1 and CDR2: GTSNPN, SVGIG (reference sequence). Trimming cost V 1 base and J 0 bases, with 4 bases left between them. This CDR3 is built from 12 residues. The CDR3 is CAWSEASYEQYF. As DNA, the CDR3 is TGTGCCTGGAGTGAAGCCTCCTACGAGCAGTACTTC.

The V and J genes are TRBV9 and TRBJ1-4; a possible D gene is TRBD1 (6 bases). V was trimmed by 3 bases and J by 7 bases, leaving 19 bases between them. Germline CDR1 reads SGDLS; CDR2 reads YYNGEE. This CDR3 comprises 16 residues. CDR3 sequence (DNA): TGTGCCAGCAGCGCGGGACAACACAATAAGGGTGAAAAACTGTTTTTT. Protein: CASSAGQHNKGEKLFF.